This T cell receptor (beta chain) is drawn from a study of shared clonotypes between healthy human individuals. The CDR3 runs to 13 residues. The V gene lost 4 bases and the J gene lost 7 bases, with 13 bases spanning the gap. The V gene's germline CDR1 is SGHNT and CDR2 YENEEA. Assay used: immunoSEQ multiplex PCR; TCRdb lists only in-frame clones, some missing. The table shows fewer than 350,000 clones, with roughly 91% occurring only once. Researchers reported that CD8 memory united CD45RO+ cells with CCR7-negative CD45RA+ TemRA cells. This clonotype was obtained from a man between 18 and 35 years old in good health. Sequencing was performed on memory CD8+ T cells sorted from blood. Subset specified: CD45RO+ cells pooled with CCR7-negative TemRA cells. V gene TRBV11-3 combines with J gene TRBJ1-1; maybe TRBD1 (5 bases). The DNA for the CDR3 is TGTGCCAGCAGCTCCCGGGGCGGCCGTGAAGCTTTCTTT. Translation gives CASSSRGGREAFF. Based on the CDR3 plus reference TRBV11-3 and TRBJ1-1, the full variable domain is EAGVVQSPRYKIIEKKQPVAFWCNPISGHNTLYWYLQNLGQGPELLIRYENEEAVDDSQLPKDRFSAERLKGVDSTLKIQPAELGDSAVYLCASSSRGGREAFFGQGTRLTVV.